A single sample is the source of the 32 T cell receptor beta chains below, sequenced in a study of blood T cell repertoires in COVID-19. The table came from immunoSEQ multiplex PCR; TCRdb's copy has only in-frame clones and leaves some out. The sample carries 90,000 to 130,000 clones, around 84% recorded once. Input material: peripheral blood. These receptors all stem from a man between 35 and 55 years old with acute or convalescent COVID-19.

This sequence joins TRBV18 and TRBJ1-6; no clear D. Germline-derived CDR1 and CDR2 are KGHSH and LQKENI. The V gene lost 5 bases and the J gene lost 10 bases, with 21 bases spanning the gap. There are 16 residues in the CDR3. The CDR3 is CASSDQSGSAGSPLHF. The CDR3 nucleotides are TGTGCCAGCTCAGACCAATCCGGGTCCGCGGGGTCACCCCTCCACTTT.

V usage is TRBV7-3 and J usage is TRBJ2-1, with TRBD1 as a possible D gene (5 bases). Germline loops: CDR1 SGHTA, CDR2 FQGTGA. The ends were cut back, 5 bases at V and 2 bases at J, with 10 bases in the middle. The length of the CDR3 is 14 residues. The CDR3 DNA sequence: TGTGCCAGCAGCCCGGCGGACACCTACAATGAGCAGTTCTTC. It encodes CASSPADTYNEQFF. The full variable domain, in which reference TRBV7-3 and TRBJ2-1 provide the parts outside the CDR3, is GAGVSQTPSNKVTEKGKYVELRCDPISGHTALYWYRQSLGQGPEFLIYFQGTGAADDSGLPNDRFFAVRPEGSVSTLKIQRTERGDSAVYLCASSPADTYNEQFFGPGTRLTVL.

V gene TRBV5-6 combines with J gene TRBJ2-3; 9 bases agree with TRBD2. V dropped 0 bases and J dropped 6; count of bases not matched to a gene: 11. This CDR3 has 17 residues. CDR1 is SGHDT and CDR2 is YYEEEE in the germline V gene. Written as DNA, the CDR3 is TGTGCCAGCAGCTTGGCTCCTAGCGGGGCCCCAGGGGATACGCAGTATTTT. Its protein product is CASSLAPSGAPGDTQYF.

The CDR3 region is CASGRSNQPQHF. The CDR3 bases are TGTGCCAGCGGGAGGAGCAATCAGCCCCAGCATTTT. The J gene is TRBJ1-5, the V gene TRBV28; D not resolved. V shed 8 bases and J shed 1 base, with 6 bases lying between them. The CDR3 covers 12 residues. CDR1 and CDR2 (germline): MDHEN, SYDVKM.

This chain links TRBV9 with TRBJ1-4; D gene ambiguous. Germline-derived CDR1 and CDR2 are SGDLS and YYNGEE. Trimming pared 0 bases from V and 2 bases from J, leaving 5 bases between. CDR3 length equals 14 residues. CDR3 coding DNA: TGTGCCAGCAGCGTAGAACGGACTAATGAAAAACTGTTTTTT. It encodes CASSVERTNEKLFF.

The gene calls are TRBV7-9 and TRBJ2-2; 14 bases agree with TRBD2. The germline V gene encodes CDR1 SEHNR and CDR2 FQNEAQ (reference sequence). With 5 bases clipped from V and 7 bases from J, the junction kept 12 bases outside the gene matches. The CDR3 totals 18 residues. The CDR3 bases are TGTGCCAGCAGCGGCCCCGGACTAGCGGGAGGCCCAGACGGGGAGCTGTTTTTT. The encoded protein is CASSGPGLAGGPDGELFF.

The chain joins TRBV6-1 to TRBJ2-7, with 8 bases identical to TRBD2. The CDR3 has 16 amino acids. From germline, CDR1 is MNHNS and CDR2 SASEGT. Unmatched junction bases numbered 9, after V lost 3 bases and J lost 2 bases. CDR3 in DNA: TGTGCCAGCAGTGAGGCGGAGCGGGAGATAGCCTACGAGCAGTACTTC. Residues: CASSEAEREIAYEQYF.

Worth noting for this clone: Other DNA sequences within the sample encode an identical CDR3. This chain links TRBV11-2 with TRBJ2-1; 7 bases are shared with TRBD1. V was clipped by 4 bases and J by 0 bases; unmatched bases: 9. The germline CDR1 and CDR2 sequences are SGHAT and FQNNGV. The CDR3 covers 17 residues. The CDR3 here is CASSYTGTALSYNEQFF. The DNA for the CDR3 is TGTGCCAGCAGCTATACCGGGACAGCTCTCTCCTACAATGAGCAGTTCTTC.

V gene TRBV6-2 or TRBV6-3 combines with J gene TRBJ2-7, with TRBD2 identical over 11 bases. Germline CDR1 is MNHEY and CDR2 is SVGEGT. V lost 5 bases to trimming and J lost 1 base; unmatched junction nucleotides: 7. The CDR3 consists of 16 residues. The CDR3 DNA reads TGTGCCAGCAGTCGCTACCTAGCGGGGGGATCCTACGAGCAGTACTTC. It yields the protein CASSRYLAGGSYEQYF.

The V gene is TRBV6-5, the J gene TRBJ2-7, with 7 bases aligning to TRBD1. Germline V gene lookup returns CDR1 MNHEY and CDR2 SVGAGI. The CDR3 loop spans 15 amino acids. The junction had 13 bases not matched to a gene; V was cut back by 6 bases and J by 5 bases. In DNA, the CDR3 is TGTGCCAGCAGCTACACAGGGGACCGTAGGGACGAGCAGTACTTC. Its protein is CASSYTGDRRDEQYF.

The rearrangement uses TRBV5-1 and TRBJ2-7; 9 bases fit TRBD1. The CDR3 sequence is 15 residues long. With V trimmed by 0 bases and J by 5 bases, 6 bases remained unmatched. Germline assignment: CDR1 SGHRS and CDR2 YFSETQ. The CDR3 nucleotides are TGCGCCAGCAGCTTGGAGGGACAGGGAACCCACGAGCAGTACTTC. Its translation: CASSLEGQGTHEQYF.

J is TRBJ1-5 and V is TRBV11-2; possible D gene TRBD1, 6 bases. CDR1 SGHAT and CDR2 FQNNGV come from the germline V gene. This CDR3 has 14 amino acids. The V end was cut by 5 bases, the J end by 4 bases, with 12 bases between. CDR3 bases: TGTGCCAGCAGCCTTGGACAGTTTAATCAGCCCCAGCATTTT. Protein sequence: CASSLGQFNQPQHF.

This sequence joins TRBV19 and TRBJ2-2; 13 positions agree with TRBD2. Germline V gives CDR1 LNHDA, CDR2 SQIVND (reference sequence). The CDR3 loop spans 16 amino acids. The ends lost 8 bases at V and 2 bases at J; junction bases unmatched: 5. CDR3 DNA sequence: TGTGCCAGTTTACGACTAGCGGGAGGAAACACCGGGGAGCTGTTTTTT. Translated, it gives CASLRLAGGNTGELFF.

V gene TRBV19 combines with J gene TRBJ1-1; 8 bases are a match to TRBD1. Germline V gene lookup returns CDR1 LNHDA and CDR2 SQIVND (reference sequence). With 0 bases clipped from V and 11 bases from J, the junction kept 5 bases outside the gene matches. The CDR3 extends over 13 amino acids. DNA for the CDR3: TGTGCCAGTAGTATAGAGAGGCAGGGGGCTGCTTTCTTT. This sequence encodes CASSIERQGAAFF.

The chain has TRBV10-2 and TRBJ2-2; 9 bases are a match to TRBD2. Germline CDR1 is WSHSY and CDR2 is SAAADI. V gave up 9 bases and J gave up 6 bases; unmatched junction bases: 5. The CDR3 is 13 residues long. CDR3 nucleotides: TGCGCCAGTTATGTAGCGGGAGCCGGGGAGCTGTTTTTT. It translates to CASYVAGAGELFF.

The CDR3 reads CAISAGLASSYEQYF. CDR3 DNA sequence: TGTGCCATCAGTGCGGGACTAGCGTCCTCCTACGAGCAGTACTTC. V and J are TRBV10-3 and TRBJ2-7; TRBD2 matches 10 bases. The CDR3 consists of 15 residues. The germline CDR1 and CDR2 sequences are ENHRY and SYGVKD. The J segment lost 0 bases and the V segment lost 4 bases, leaving 3 bases of the junction unmatched.

CDR3 loop: CAWSAPGLDSYEQYF. In DNA form, the CDR3 reads TGTGCCTGGAGTGCACCGGGACTAGACTCGTACGAGCAGTACTTC. The V call is TRBV30, the J call TRBJ2-7; 8 bases match TRBD2. This CDR3 region has 15 residues. V dropped 1 base and J dropped 4; count of bases not matched to a gene: 9. In germline, CDR1 is GTSNPN, CDR2 SVGIG (reference sequence).

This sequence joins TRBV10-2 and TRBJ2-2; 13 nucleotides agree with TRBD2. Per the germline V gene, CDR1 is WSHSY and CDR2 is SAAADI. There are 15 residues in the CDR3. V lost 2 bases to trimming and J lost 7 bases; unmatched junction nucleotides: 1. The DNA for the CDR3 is TGCGCCAGCAGTGAGGGGACTAGCGGGAACGGGGAGCTGTTTTTT. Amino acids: CASSEGTSGNGELFF.

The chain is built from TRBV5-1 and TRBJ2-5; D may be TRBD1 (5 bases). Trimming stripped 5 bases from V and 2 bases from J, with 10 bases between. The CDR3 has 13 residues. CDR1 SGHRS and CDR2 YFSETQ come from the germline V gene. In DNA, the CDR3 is TGCGCCAGCAGTACAGGCCATCAAGAGACCCAGTACTTC. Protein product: CASSTGHQETQYF.

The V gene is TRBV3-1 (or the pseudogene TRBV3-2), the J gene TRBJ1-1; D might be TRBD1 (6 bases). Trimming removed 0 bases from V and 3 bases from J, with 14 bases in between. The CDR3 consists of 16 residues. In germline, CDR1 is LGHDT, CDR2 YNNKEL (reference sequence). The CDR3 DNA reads TGTGCCAGCAGCCAAGAGGGGAGGGGGAGAGACACTGAAGCTTTCTTT. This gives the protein CASSQEGRGRDTEAFF.

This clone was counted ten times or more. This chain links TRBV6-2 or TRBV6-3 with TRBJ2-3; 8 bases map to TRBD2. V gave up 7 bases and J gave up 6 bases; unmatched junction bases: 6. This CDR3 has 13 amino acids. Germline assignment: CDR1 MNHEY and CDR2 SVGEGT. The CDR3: CASNPGGWDTQYF. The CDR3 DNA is TGTGCCAGCAACCCGGGGGGGTGGGATACGCAGTATTTT.

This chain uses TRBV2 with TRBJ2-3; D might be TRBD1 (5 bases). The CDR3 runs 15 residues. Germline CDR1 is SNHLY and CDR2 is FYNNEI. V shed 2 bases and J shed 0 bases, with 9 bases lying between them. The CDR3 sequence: CASSESWGSTDTQYF. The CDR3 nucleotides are TGTGCCAGCAGTGAAAGTTGGGGCAGCACAGATACGCAGTATTTT.

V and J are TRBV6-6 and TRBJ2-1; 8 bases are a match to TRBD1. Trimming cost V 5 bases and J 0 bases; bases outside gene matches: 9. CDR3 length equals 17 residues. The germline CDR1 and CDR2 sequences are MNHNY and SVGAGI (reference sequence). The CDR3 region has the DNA TGTGCCAGCAGTCCCAGGGGGCAGCGGGCCTCCTACAATGAGCAGTTCTTC. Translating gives CASSPRGQRASYNEQFF.

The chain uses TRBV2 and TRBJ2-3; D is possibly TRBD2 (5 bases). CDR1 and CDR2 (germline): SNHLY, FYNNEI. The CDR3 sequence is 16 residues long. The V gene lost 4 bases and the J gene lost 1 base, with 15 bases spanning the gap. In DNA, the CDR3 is TGTGCCAGCAGTGGGCGGGCTAGCTACGGCACAGATACGCAGTATTTT. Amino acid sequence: CASSGRASYGTDTQYF.

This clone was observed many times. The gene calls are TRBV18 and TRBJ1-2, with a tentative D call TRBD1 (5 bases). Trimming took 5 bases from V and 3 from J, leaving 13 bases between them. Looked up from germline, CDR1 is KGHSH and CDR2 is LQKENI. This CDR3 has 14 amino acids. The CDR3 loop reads CASSTGPGDYGYTF. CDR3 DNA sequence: TGTGCCAGCTCAACCGGACCGGGGGACTATGGCTACACCTTC. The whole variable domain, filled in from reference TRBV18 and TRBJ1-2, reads NAGVMQNPRHLVRRRGQEARLRCSPMKGHSHVYWYRQLPEEGLKFMVYLQKENIIDESGMPKERFSAEFPKEGPSILRIQQVVRGDSAAYFCASSTGPGDYGYTFGSGTRLTVV.

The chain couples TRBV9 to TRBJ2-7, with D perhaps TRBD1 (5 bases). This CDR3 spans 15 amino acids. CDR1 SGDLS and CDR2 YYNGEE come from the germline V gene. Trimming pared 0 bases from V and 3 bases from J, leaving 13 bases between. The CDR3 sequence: CASSVEGAGNYEQYF. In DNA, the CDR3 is TGTGCCAGCAGCGTAGAAGGGGCAGGGAACTACGAGCAGTACTTC. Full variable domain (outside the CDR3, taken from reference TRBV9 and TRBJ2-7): DSGVTQTPKHLITATGQRVTLRCSPRSGDLSVYWYQQSLDQGLQFLIQYYNGEERAKGNILERFSAQQFPDLHSELNLSSLELGDSALYFCASSVEGAGNYEQYFGPGTRLTVT.

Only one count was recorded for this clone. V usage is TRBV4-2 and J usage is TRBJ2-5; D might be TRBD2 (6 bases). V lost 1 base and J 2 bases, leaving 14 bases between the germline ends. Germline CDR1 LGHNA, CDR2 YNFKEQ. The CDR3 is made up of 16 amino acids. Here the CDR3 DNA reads TGTGCCAGCAGCCAAGCTGCGGGACTTTCTCAAGAGACCCAGTACTTC. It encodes CASSQAAGLSQETQYF.

The CDR3 sequence is CASSPPGRNEQFF. For the CDR3, the DNA is TGTGCCAGCTCACCACCGGGGCGGAATGAGCAGTTCTTC. The chain is built from TRBV18 and TRBJ2-1; possibly TRBD1 for D (5 bases). The germline CDR1 and CDR2 sequences are KGHSH and LQKENI. This CDR3 spans 13 amino acids. Trimming cost V 0 bases and J 7 bases, with 7 bases left between them.

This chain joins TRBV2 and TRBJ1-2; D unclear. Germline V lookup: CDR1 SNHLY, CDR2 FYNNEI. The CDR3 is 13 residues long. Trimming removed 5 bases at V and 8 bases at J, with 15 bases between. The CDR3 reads CASSQGRMGGYTF. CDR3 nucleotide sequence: TGTGCCAGCAGTCAAGGACGGATGGGCGGCTACACCTTC.

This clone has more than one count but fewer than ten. The CDR3 here is CASSLGRADTQYF. As DNA, the CDR3 is TGTGCCAGCAGCTTAGGCAGGGCAGATACGCAGTATTTT. This rearrangement joins TRBV7-6 to TRBJ2-3, with D possibly TRBD1 on 5 matching bases. The CDR3 runs 13 residues. Trimming took 1 base from V and 4 from J, leaving 6 bases between them. The germline V gene encodes CDR1 SGHVS and CDR2 FNYEAQ.

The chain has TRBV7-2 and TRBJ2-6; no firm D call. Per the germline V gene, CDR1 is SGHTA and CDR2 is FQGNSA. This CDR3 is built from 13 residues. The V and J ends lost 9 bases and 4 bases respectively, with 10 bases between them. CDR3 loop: CASSRVGANVLTF. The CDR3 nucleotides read TGTGCCAGTTCTCGGGTCGGGGCCAACGTCCTGACTTTC.

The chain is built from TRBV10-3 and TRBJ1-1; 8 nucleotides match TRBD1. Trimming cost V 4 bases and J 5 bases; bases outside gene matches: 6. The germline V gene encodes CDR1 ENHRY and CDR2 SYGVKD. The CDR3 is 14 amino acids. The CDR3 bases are TGTGCCATCAGTGGGGGACAGGTTGGGACTGAAGCTTTCTTT. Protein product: CAISGGQVGTEAFF.